The clone carrying this TCR beta chain was detected once. The data originate from a study of blood T cell repertoires in COVID-19. CDR3 size: 15 residues. Trimming left V 0 bases short and J 4 bases short, with 13 bases between. Germline CDR1 and CDR2: GTSNPN and SVGIG (reference sequence). Sequencing was performed with immunoSEQ multiplex PCR; in TCRdb, only in-frame clones are kept and a portion is missing. The profile shows fewer than 300,000 clones, more than 80% of them singletons. Specimen: PBMCs or T cells enriched from blood (not recorded which). V usage is TRBV30 and J usage is TRBJ1-5, with D possibly matching TRBD1 (5 bases). The TCR comes from a woman aged 25 to 45 who had recovered from COVID-19. The CDR3 region has the DNA TGTGCCTGGAGTGTAAAGGGGCCTTCAAATCAGCCCCAGCATTTT. Translation gives CAWSVKGPSNQPQHF.